The next 13 T cell receptor beta chains were all read from a single sample in a study of T cell repertoires in cytomegalovirus infection. TCRdb reanalysed the reads using MiXCR and keeps one entry per CDR3 protein. Of about 740,000 distinct CDR3 sequences listed, under 40% are singletons. The specimen was PBMCs. The receptors originated from a human donor in good health (CMV status not recorded). Some clones in this sample may be carry-over from other donors' samples.

The V call is TRBV20-1, the J call TRBJ2-7; possible D gene TRBD2, 6 bases. The ends were cut back, 7 bases at V and 1 base at J, with 20 bases in the middle. The CDR3 consists of 15 residues. Per germline, CDR1 DFQATT and CDR2 SNEGSKA (reference sequence). The CDR3 DNA reads as TGCAGTGGCCTAGTTTATGGCGGGACTTCCTACGAGCAGTACTTC. Translation gives CSGLVYGGTSYEQYF.

This chain uses TRBV27 with TRBJ1-6; TRBD1 matches 8 bases. The V gene end was trimmed by 4 bases and the J gene end by 14 bases; junction bases not matched to a gene: 7. This CDR3 is 13 amino acids long. The V gene's germline CDR1 is MNHEY and CDR2 SMNVEV (reference sequence). The CDR3 loop is CASSWTGFKTLHF. The CDR3 nucleotides are TGTGCCAGCAGTTGGACAGGGTTTAAGACCCTCCACTTT.

The chain carries TRBV4-1 and TRBJ2-1; D remains ambiguous. The CDR3 has 15 amino acids. Germline-derived CDR1 and CDR2 are MGHRA and YSYEKL. The V end lost 1 base, the J end lost 0 bases, and 7 bases lay between the germline ends. The CDR3 loop is CASSQVPSSYNEQFF. CDR3 nucleotide sequence: TGCGCCAGCAGCCAAGTTCCTAGCTCCTACAATGAGCAGTTCTTC.

This rearrangement joins TRBV20-1 to TRBJ1-5, with unresolved D. Germline lookup yields CDR1 DFQATT and CDR2 SNEGSKA (reference sequence). The CDR3 consists of 14 residues. V lost 1 base, J lost 2 bases, and 9 bases lay in between. The CDR3 loop reads CSARGESGNQPQHF. CDR3 DNA: TGCAGTGCTAGAGGTGAGAGTGGCAATCAGCCCCAGCATTTT.

The chain uses TRBV19 and TRBJ2-2; possibly TRBD1 for D (6 bases). Germline lookup yields CDR1 LNHDA and CDR2 SQIVND (reference sequence). This CDR3 region has 15 residues. V was cut by 9 bases and J by 3 bases, with 17 bases left in between. The CDR3 sequence is CASSQGRADTGELFF. As DNA, the CDR3 is TGTGCCAGCTCACAGGGCCGAGCGGACACCGGGGAGCTGTTTTTT. The full variable domain, in which reference TRBV19 and TRBJ2-2 provide the parts outside the CDR3, is DGGITQSPKYLFRKEGQNVTLSCEQNLNHDAMYWYRQDPGQGLRLIYYSQIVNDFQKGDIAEGYSVSREKKESFPLTVTSAQKNPTAFYLCASSQGRADTGELFFGEGSRLTVL.

This clonotype was recorded a few times. This chain connects TRBV7-2 to TRBJ2-1; 8 bases are a match to TRBD2. J lost 1 base, V lost 6 bases, and 23 bases had no gene match. The CDR3 covers 21 residues. Per the germline V gene, CDR1 is SGHTA and CDR2 is FQGNSA. The CDR3 coding sequence is TGTGCCAGCAGGAACAGGGCTGCGGGAGGAATCCCCCCGGGTTCCTACAATGAGCAGTTCTTC. Amino acids: CASRNRAAGGIPPGSYNEQFF.

This clonotype has more than one count but fewer than ten. The rearrangement joins TRBV20-1 to TRBJ1-1, with D possibly being TRBD1 (5 bases). CDR1 is DFQATT, CDR2 SNEGSKA, per germline (reference sequence). The V gene lost 0 bases and the J gene lost 0 bases, with 11 bases spanning the gap. CDR3 size: 15 residues. CDR3 in DNA: TGCAGTGCTAGAGAGGCCGGACAACTGAACACTGAAGCTTTCTTT. Translation: CSAREAGQLNTEAFF.

This clonotype is a singleton in its sample. This may be a read error: a much more frequent sequence differs by one nucleotide. The CDR3 DNA is TGTGCCAGCAGCCAACGCAACAGGGTGGATGACTACGAGCAGTCCTTC. Translating it yields CASSQRNRVDDYEQSF. The chain employs TRBV7-2 and TRBJ2-7; tentative D call: TRBD1 (6 bases). The CDR3 totals 16 residues. CDR1 and CDR2 (germline): SGHTA, FQGNSA.

This clonotype turned up a few times. V and J are TRBV5-4 and TRBJ2-1; the D gene is possibly TRBD1 (5 bases). Trimming pared 3 bases from V and 2 bases from J, leaving 12 bases between. The germline CDR1 and CDR2 sequences are SGHNT and YYREEE (reference sequence). CDR3 length: 15 amino acids. The CDR3 is CASSSDISTYNEQFF. The CDR3 DNA sequence: TGTGCCAGCAGCTCGGACATATCGACCTACAATGAGCAGTTCTTC.

V usage is TRBV7-9 and J usage is TRBJ2-1; 11 bases agree with TRBD2. The CDR3 consists of 16 residues. J lost 6 bases, V lost 2 bases, and 6 bases had no gene match. Germline loops: CDR1 SEHNR, CDR2 FQNEAQ (reference sequence). The CDR3 region is CASSLIAGGPGNEQFF. CDR3 DNA sequence: TGTGCCAGCAGCTTAATAGCGGGAGGGCCTGGCAATGAGCAGTTCTTC.

This clonotype was found a few times. The chain is built from TRBV7-9 and TRBJ1-1; D gene unclear. Trimming stripped 1 base from V and 3 bases from J, with 9 bases between. The CDR3 spans 14 residues. Germline lookup yields CDR1 SEHNR and CDR2 FQNEAQ (reference sequence). CDR3 sequence (DNA): TGTGCCAGCAGCTTAGTATCGGGATACACTGAAGCTTTCTTT. It translates to CASSLVSGYTEAFF. Variable domain in full (rest from reference TRBV7-9 and TRBJ1-1): DTGVSQNPRHKITKRGQNVTFRCDPISEHNRLYWYRQTLGQGPEFLTYFQNEAQLEKSRLLSDRFSAERPKGSFSTLEIQRTEQGDSAMYLCASSLVSGYTEAFFGQGTRLTVV.

This clonotype counts as medium-sized. The V gene is TRBV4-2, the J gene TRBJ2-2, with TRBD2 matching over 10 bases. V was clipped by 0 bases and J by 2 bases; unmatched bases: 9. CDR3 length: 19 residues. Germline lookup yields CDR1 LGHNA and CDR2 YNFKEQ. In nucleotides, the CDR3 is TGTGCCAGCAGCCAAGATGAGGCTAGCGGGAGCCTTAACACCGGGGAGCTGTTTTTT. As protein: CASSQDEASGSLNTGELFF.

The chain has TRBV7-3 and TRBJ2-7; 9 nucleotides align to TRBD2. The ends lost 2 bases at V and 2 bases at J; junction bases unmatched: 4. The CDR3 is 15 amino acids. Germline CDR1 SGHTA, CDR2 FQGTGA. The CDR3 sequence: CASSLRGGGAYEQYV. The CDR3 DNA is TGTGCCAGCAGCTTACGTGGCGGGGGGGCCTACGAGCAGTACGTC.